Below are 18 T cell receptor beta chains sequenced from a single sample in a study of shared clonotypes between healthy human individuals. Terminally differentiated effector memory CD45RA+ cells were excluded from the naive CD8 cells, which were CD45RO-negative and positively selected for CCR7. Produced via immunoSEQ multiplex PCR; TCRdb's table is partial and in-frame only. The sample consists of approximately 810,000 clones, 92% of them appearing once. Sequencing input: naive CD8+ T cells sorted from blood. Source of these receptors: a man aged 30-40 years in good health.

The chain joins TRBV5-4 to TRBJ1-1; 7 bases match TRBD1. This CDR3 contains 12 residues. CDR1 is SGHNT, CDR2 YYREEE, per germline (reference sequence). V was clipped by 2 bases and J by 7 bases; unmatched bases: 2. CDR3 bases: TGTGCCAGCAGCTTCCAGGGGGTTGAAGCTTTCTTT. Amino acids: CASSFQGVEAFF.

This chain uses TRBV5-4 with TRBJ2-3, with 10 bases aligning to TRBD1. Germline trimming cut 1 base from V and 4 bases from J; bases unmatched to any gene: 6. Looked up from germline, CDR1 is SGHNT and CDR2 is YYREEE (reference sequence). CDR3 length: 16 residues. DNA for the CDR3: TGTGCCAGCAGCTTGTTGGGACAGGGGATTTCAGATACGCAGTATTTT. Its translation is CASSLLGQGISDTQYF.

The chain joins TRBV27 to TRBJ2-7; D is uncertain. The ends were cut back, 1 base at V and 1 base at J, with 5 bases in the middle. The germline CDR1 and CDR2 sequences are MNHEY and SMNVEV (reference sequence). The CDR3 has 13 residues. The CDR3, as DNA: TGTGCCAGCAGTTTATTCATGTCCTACGAGCAGTACTTC. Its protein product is CASSLFMSYEQYF.

CDR3 coding DNA: TGCGCCAGCAGCTTGGTACAGGGCGTAAAGAACACTGAAGCTTTCTTT. Translating gives CASSLVQGVKNTEAFF. The V call is TRBV5-1, the J call TRBJ1-1; a possible D gene is TRBD1 (6 bases). Per germline, CDR1 SGHRS and CDR2 YFSETQ. The CDR3 length is 16 residues. V was cut by 0 bases and J by 1 base, with 13 bases left in between.

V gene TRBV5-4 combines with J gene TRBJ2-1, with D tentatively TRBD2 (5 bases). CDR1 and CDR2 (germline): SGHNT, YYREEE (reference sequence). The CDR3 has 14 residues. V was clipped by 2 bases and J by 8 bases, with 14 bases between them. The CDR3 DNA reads TGTGCCAGCAGCTTACCCGAACCCGGGGATGAGCAGTTCTTC. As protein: CASSLPEPGDEQFF.

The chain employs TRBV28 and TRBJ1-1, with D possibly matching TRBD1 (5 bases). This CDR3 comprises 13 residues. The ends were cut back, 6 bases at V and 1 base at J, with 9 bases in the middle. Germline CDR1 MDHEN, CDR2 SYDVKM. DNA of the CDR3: TGTGCCAGCAGCGCGACAGAGAACACTGAAGCTTTCTTT. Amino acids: CASSATENTEAFF.

The CDR3 region has the DNA TGTGCCATCCTAGCTGGAGATACGCAGTATTTT. Translating gives CAILAGDTQYF. This rearrangement joins TRBV10-3 to TRBJ2-3; D is possibly TRBD2 (5 bases). Trimming left V 8 bases short and J 5 bases short, with 8 bases between. The CDR3 spans 11 residues. CDR1 and CDR2 from the germline V gene are ENHRY and SYGVKD.

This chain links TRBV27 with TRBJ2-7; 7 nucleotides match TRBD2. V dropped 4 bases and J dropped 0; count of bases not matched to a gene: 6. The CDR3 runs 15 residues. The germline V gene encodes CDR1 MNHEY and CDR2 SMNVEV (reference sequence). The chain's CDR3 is CASSSSGASSYEQYF. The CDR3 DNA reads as TGTGCCAGCAGTTCTAGCGGCGCTAGCTCCTACGAGCAGTACTTC.

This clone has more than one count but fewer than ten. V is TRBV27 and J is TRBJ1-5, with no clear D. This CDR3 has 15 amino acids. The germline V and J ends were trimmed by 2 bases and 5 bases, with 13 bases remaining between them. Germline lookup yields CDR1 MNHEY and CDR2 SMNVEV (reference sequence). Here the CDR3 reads CASSLGVGPHQPQHF. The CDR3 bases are TGTGCCAGCAGTTTAGGAGTAGGACCCCATCAGCCCCAGCATTTT.

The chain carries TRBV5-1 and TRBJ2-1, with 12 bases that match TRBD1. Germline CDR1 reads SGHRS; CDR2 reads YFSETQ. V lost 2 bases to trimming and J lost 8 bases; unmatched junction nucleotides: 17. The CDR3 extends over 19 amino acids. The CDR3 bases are TGCGCCAGCAGCTTCGCCGGGACAGGGGGCGCAAAGAGGGTCCATGAGCAGTTCTTC. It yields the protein CASSFAGTGGAKRVHEQFF. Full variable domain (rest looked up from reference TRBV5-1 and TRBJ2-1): KAGVTQTPRYLIKTRGQQVTLSCSPISGHRSVSWYQQTPGQGLQFLFEYFSETQRNKGNFPGRFSGRQFSNSRSEMNVSTLELGDSALYLCASSFAGTGGAKRVHEQFFGPGTRLTVL.

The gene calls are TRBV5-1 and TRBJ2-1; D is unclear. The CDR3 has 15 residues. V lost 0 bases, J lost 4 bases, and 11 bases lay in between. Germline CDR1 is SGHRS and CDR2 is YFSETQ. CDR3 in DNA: TGCGCCAGCAGCTTGGAAGGAATAGGGTACAATGAGCAGTTCTTC. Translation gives CASSLEGIGYNEQFF.

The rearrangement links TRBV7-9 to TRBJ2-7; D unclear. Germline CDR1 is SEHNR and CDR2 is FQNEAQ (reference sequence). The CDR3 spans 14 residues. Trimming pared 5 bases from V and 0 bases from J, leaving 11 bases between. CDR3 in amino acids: CASSPWFGSYEQYF. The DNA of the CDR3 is TGTGCCAGCAGCCCGTGGTTCGGCTCCTACGAGCAGTACTTC.

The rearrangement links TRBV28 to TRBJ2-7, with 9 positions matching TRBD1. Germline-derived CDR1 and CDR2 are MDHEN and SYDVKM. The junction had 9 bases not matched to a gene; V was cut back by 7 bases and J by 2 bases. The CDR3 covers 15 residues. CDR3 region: CASTLPGQGTYEQYF. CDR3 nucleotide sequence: TGTGCCAGCACCCTCCCGGGACAGGGTACCTACGAGCAGTACTTC.

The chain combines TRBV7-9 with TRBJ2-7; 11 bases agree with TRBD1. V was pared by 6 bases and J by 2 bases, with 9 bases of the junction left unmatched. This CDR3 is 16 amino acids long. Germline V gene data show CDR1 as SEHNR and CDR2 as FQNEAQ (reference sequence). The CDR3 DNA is TGTGCCAGCAGTTCGCCCCGGGACAGGGGGGCCTACGAGCAGTACTTC. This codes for CASSSPRDRGAYEQYF.

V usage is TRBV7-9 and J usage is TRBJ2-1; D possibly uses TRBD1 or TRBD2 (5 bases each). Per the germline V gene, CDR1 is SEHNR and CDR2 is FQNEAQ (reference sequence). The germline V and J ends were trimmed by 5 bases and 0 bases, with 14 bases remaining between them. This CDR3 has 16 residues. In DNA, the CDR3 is TGTGCCAGCAGCGGCCCCGAGGGGAGCTCCTACAATGAGCAGTTCTTC. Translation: CASSGPEGSSYNEQFF.

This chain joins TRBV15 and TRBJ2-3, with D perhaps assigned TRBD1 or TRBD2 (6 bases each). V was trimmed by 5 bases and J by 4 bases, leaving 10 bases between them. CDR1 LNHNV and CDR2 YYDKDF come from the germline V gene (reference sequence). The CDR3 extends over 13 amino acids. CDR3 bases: TGTGCCACCAGCCCGGGGGCTGCAGATACGCAGTATTTT. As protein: CATSPGAADTQYF.

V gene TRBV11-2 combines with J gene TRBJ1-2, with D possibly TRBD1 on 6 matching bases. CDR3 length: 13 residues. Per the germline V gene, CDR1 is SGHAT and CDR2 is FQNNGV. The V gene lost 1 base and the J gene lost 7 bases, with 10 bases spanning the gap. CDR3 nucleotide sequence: TGTGCCAGCAGCTTAGTGGGGGCGGGTGGCTACACCTTC. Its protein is CASSLVGAGGYTF.

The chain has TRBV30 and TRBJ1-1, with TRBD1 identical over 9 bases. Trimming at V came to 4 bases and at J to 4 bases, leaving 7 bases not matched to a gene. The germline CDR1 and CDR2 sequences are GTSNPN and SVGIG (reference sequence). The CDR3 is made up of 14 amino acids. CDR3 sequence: CAWNFGQGITEAFF. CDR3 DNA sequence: TGTGCCTGGAATTTTGGACAGGGGATCACTGAAGCTTTCTTT.